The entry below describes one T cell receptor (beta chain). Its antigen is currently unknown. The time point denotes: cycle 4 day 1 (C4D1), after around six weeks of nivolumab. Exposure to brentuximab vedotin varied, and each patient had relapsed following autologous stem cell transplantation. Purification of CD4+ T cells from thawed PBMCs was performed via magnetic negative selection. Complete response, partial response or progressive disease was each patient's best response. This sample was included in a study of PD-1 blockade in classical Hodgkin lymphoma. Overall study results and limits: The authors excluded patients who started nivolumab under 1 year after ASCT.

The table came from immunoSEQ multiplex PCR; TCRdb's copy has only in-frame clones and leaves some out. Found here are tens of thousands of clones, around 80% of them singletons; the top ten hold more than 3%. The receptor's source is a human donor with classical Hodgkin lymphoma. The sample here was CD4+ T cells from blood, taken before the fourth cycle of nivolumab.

The CDR3 protein is CASSPLPILFLSSYEQYF. The CDR3 bases are TGTGCCAGCAGCCCCCTCCCTATACTCTTCCTGAGCTCCTACGAGCAGTACTTC. The J gene is TRBJ2-7, the V gene TRBV28; D is ambiguous. Germline CDR1 is MDHEN and CDR2 is SYDVKM. This CDR3 is built from 18 residues. V lost 6 bases, J lost 0 bases, and 24 bases lay in between.